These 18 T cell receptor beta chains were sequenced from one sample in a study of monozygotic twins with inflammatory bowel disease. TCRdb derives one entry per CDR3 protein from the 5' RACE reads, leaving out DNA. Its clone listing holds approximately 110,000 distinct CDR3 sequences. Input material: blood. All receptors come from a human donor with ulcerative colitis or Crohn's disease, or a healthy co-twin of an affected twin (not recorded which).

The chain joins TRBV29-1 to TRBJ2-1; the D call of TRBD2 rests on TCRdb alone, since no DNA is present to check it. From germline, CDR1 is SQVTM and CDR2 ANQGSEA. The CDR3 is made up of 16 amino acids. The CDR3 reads CSVLGSSGRAGYEQFF.

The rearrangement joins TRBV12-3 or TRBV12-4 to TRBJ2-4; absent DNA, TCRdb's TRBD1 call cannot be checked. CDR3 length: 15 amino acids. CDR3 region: CASSSSGTGKNIQYF.

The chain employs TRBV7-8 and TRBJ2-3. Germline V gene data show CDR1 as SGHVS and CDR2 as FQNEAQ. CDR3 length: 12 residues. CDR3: CASSAYPDTQYF.

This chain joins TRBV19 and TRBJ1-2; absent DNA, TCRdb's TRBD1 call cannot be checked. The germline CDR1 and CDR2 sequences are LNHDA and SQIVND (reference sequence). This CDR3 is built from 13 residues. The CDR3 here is CASTTERDYGYTF.

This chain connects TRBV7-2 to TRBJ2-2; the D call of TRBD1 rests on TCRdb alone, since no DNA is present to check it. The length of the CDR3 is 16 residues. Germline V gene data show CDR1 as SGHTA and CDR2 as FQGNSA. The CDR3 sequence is CASSASGTTYTGELFF.

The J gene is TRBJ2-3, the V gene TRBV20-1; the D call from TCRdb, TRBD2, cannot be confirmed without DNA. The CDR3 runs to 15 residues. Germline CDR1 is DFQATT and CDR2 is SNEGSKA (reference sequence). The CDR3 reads CSVPTGTSGVDTQYF.

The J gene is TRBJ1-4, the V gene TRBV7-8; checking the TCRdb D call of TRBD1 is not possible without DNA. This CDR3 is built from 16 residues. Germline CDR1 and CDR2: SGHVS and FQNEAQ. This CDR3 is CASSLLGTGGAEKLFF.

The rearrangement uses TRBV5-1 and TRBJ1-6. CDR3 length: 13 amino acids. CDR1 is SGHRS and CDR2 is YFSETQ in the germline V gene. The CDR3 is CASSLEGNSPLHF.

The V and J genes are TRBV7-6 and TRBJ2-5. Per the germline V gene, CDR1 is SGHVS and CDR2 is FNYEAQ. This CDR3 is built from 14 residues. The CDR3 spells CASSLALVGETQYF.

CDR3 region: CASSLDFSGNEQFF. The V gene is TRBV7-2, the J gene TRBJ2-1; TCRdb selects TRBD2, and the lack of DNA leaves this call unchecked. The CDR3 runs 14 residues. CDR1 is SGHTA, CDR2 FQGNSA, per germline.

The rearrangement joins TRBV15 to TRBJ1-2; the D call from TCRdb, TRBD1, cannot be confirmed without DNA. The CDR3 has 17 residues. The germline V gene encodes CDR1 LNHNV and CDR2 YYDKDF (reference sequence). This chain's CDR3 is CATSRSRRTVANYGYTF.

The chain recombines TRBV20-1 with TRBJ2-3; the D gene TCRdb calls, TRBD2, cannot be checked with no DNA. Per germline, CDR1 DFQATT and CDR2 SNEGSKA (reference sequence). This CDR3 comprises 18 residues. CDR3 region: CSARVMAGGTQSTDTQYF.

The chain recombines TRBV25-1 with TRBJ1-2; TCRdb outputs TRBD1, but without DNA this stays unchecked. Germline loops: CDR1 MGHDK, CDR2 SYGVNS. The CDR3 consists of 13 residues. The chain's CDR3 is CASSEGPNYGYTF.

CDR3 sequence reads: CAIRGDRYGTGELFF. This chain joins TRBV10-3 and TRBJ2-2; TCRdb indicates TRBD2, and absent DNA this call remains unverified. The CDR3 has 15 residues. Looked up from germline, CDR1 is ENHRY and CDR2 is SYGVKD.

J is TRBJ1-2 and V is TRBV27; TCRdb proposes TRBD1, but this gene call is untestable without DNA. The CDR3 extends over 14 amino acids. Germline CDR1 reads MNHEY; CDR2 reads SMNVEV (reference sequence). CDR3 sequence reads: CASSFTGALYGYTF.

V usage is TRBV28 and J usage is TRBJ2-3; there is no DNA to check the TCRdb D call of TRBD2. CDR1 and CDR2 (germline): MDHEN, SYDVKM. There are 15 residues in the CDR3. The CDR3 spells CASSQSGNPTDTQYF.

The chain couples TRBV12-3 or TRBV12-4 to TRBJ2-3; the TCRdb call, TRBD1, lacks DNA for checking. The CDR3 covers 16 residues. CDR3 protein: CASSSLRGGNTDTQYF.

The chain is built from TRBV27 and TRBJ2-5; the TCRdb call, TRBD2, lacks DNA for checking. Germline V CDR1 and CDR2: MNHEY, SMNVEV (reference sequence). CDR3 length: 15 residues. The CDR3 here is CASSLSSGGGETQYF.